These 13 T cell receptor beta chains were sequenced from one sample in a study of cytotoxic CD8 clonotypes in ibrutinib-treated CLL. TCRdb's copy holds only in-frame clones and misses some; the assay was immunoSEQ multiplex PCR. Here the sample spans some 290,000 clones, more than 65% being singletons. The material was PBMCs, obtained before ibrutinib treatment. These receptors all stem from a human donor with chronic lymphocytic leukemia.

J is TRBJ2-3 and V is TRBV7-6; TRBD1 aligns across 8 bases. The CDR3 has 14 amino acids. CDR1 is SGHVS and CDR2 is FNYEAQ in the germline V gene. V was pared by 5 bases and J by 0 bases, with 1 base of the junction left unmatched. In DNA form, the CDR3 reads TGTGCCAGCAGCCAGGGGGCGAGCACAGATACGCAGTATTTT. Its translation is CASSQGASTDTQYF.

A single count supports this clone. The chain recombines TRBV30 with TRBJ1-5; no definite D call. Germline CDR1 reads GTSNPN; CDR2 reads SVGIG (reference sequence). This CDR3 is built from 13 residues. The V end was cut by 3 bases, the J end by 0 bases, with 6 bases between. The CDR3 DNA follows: TGTGCCTGGAGCCTTGCTAGCAATCAGCCCCAGCATTTT. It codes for CAWSLASNQPQHF.

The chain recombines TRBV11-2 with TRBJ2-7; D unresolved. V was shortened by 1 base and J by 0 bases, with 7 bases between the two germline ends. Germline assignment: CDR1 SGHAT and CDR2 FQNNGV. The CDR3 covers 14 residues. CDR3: CASSLVRSSYEQYF. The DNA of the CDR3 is TGTGCCAGCAGCTTAGTTAGGAGCTCCTACGAGCAGTACTTC.

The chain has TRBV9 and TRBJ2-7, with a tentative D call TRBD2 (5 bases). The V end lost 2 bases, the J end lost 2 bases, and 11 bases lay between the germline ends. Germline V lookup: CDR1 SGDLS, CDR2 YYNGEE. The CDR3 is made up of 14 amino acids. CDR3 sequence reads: CASSVDWRPYEQYF. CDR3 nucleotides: TGTGCCAGCAGCGTGGATTGGAGGCCCTACGAGCAGTACTTC.

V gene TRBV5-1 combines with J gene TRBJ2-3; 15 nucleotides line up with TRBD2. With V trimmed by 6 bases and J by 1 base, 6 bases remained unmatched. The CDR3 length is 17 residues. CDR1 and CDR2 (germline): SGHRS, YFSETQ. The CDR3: CASNRGLAGGGTDTQYF. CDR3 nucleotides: TGCGCCAGCAACAGGGGACTAGCGGGAGGCGGCACAGATACGCAGTATTTT.

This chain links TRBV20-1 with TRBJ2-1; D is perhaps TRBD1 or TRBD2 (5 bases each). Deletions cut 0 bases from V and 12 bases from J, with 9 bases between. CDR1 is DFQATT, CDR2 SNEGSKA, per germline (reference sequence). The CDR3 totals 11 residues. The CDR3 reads CSARDRGVQFF. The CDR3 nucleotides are TGCAGTGCTAGAGACCGAGGGGTGCAGTTCTTC.

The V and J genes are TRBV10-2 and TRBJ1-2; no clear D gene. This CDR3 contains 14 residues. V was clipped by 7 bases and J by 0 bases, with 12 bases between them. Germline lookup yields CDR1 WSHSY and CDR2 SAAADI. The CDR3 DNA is TGCGCCAGCAAGGAGGGAGGCGCTAACTATGGCTACACCTTC. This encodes CASKEGGANYGYTF.

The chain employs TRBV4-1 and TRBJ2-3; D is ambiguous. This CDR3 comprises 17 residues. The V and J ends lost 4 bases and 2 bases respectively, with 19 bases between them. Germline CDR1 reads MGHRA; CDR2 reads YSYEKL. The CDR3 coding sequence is TGCGCCAGCAGCCGATCATATACTCAAGGGAACACAGATACGCAGTATTTT. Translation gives CASSRSYTQGNTDTQYF.

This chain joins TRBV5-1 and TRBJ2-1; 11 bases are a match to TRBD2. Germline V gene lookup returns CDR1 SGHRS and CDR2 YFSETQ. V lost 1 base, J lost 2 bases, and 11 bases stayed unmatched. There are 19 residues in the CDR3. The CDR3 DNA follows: TGCGCCAGCAGCTTGTTTACTAGCGGGAGCTACCCTACCTACAATGAGCAGTTCTTC. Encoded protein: CASSLFTSGSYPTYNEQFF. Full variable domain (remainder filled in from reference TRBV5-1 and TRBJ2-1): KAGVTQTPRYLIKTRGQQVTLSCSPISGHRSVSWYQQTPGQGLQFLFEYFSETQRNKGNFPGRFSGRQFSNSRSEMNVSTLELGDSALYLCASSLFTSGSYPTYNEQFFGPGTRLTVL.

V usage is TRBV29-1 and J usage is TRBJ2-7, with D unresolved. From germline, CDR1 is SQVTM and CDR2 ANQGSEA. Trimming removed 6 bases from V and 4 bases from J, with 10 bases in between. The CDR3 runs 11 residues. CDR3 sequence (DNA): TGCAGCGTAGCCACCGCATACGAGCAGTACTTC. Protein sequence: CSVATAYEQYF.

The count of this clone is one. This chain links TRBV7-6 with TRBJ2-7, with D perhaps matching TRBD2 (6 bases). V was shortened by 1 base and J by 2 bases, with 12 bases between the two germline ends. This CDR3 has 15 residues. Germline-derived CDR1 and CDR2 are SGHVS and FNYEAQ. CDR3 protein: CASSLVPGTAYEQYF. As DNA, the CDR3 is TGTGCCAGCAGCTTAGTCCCTGGGACTGCCTACGAGCAGTACTTC.

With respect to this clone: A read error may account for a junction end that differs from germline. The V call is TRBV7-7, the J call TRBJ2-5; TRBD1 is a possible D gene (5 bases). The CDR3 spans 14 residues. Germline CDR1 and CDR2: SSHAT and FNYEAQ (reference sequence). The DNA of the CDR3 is TGTGCTAGCAGCGCAGACAGATACCAAGAGACCCAGTACTTC. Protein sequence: CASSADRYQETQYF.

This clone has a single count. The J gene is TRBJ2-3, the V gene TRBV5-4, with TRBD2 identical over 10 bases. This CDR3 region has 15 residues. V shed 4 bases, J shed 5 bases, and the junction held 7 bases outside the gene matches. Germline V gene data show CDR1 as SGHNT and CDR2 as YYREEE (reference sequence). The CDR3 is CASSPGLANLDTQYF. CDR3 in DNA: TGTGCCAGCAGCCCGGGACTAGCGAATCTAGATACGCAGTATTTT.